This passage covers 32 T cell receptor beta chains from one sample sequenced in a study of T cell responses to AZD1222 COVID-19 vaccine. The table came from immunoSEQ multiplex PCR; TCRdb's copy has only in-frame clones and leaves some out. The data contain around 120,000 clones, around nine tenths of them singletons. This material consisted of peripheral blood, taken 28 days after the second AZD1222 dose. The receptors derive from an adult who received the AZD1222 COVID-19 vaccine.

V is TRBV12-3 or TRBV12-4 and J is TRBJ2-2; D gene unclear. Between the trimmed V and J ends, which lost 3 bases and 6 bases, there was a span of 5 bases. The CDR3 is 12 residues long. The CDR3 is CASSFDAGELFF. CDR3 DNA: TGTGCCAGCAGTTTCGATGCCGGGGAGCTGTTTTTT.

In this sample, this clone turned up many times. The chain uses TRBV29-1 and TRBJ1-3, with a possible D match to TRBD1 (6 bases). This CDR3 contains 14 residues. From germline, CDR1 is SQVTM and CDR2 ANQGSEA. The V and J ends lost 7 bases and 0 bases respectively, with 13 bases between them. CDR3 sequence (DNA): TGCAGCGCCGGACAGCCTGACTCTGGAAACACCATATATTTT. Its protein is CSAGQPDSGNTIYF.

This clone appeared once. The rearrangement links TRBV6-1 to TRBJ2-3; D might be TRBD1 or TRBD2, each matching 5 bases. V was trimmed by 3 bases and J by 2 bases, leaving 9 bases between them. The CDR3 totals 14 residues. Germline V gene data show CDR1 as MNHNS and CDR2 as SASEGT. The CDR3 loop is CASSDVGDTDTQYF. The CDR3 nucleotides read TGTGCCAGCAGTGACGTGGGGGACACAGATACGCAGTATTTT.

The chain joins TRBV19 to TRBJ1-5; D is ambiguous. The CDR3 has 13 amino acids. V was cut by 5 bases and J by 3 bases, with 8 bases left in between. The germline CDR1 and CDR2 sequences are LNHDA and SQIVND (reference sequence). The CDR3 DNA sequence: TGTGCCAGTAGTCCAAACAACAATCAGCCCCAGCATTTT. Residues: CASSPNNNQPQHF.

V is TRBV10-3 and J is TRBJ1-5, with 9 bases lining up with TRBD1. V was clipped by 3 bases and J by 6 bases; unmatched bases: 3. Germline V gene data show CDR1 as ENHRY and CDR2 as SYGVKD. The CDR3 is 14 residues long. CDR3 coding DNA: TGTGCCATCAGTGACACAGGGGGCCGTCAGCCCCAGCATTTT. Its translation: CAISDTGGRQPQHF.

V usage is TRBV19 and J usage is TRBJ1-6, with 10 bases that match TRBD1. CDR3 size: 14 residues. Trimming cost V 4 bases and J 9 bases; bases outside gene matches: 3. The germline gives CDR1 LNHDA, CDR2 SQIVND (reference sequence). Written as DNA, the CDR3 is TGTGCCAGTAGTACGACAGGGGGCGTTTCACCCCTCCACTTT. Translating gives CASSTTGGVSPLHF.

The V gene is TRBV6-5, the J gene TRBJ1-3, with TRBD1 matching over 7 bases. Germline CDR1 and CDR2: MNHEY and SVGAGI. The J segment lost 0 bases and the V segment lost 7 bases, leaving 3 bases of the junction unmatched. The CDR3 extends over 14 amino acids. CDR3 sequence reads: CASTGTDSGNTIYF. The CDR3 bases are TGTGCCAGCACTGGGACAGACTCTGGAAACACCATATATTTT.

The chain employs TRBV3-1 (or the pseudogene TRBV3-2) and TRBJ2-7, with TRBD2 identical over 8 bases. V shed 4 bases, J shed 3 bases, and the junction held 11 bases outside the gene matches. CDR3 length: 16 amino acids. Germline CDR1 is LGHDT and CDR2 is YNNKEL (reference sequence). The CDR3 sequence is CASSRLGLAEHYEQYF. The CDR3 bases are TGTGCCAGCAGCCGCCTAGGACTAGCCGAACACTACGAGCAGTACTTC.

This clone was detected once. V and J are TRBV15 and TRBJ1-4, with D uncertain. This CDR3 contains 13 residues. The V gene lost 5 bases and the J gene lost 5 bases, with 9 bases spanning the gap. Per germline, CDR1 LNHNV and CDR2 YYDKDF (reference sequence). The CDR3 loop is CATSRTPNEKLFF. The CDR3 DNA is TGTGCCACCAGCCGCACGCCCAATGAAAAACTGTTTTTT.

The gene calls are TRBV4-1 and TRBJ1-2, with D perhaps TRBD1 (5 bases). The CDR3 has 17 residues. CDR1 is MGHRA and CDR2 is YSYEKL in the germline V gene. Trimming cost V 1 base and J 7 bases, with 22 bases left between them. Here the CDR3 reads CASSQVKGDSAIFGYTF. The CDR3 DNA reads as TGCGCCAGCAGCCAAGTTAAGGGAGACAGCGCAATTTTTGGCTACACCTTC.

The V and J genes are TRBV5-1 and TRBJ2-5; D may be TRBD1 (7 bases). This CDR3 contains 16 residues. Trimming left V 0 bases short and J 5 bases short, with 17 bases between. Germline lookup yields CDR1 SGHRS and CDR2 YFSETQ. In DNA form, the CDR3 reads TGCGCCAGCAGCTTGGACCGCGGAGGGGGCTGGGAGACCCAGTACTTC. Translated: CASSLDRGGGWETQYF.

The V call is TRBV30, the J call TRBJ1-5; the D gene is possibly TRBD1 (5 bases). CDR1 is GTSNPN, CDR2 SVGIG, per germline (reference sequence). The CDR3 length is 15 residues. Trimming left V 2 bases short and J 1 base short, with 12 bases between. CDR3 nucleotides: TGTGCCTGGAGTTGGGGTAGGGGAAGCAATCAGCCCCAGCATTTT. Translation: CAWSWGRGSNQPQHF.

The chain has TRBV29-1 and TRBJ1-1, with D uncertain. This CDR3 has 12 residues. V lost 2 bases and J 3 bases, leaving 7 bases between the germline ends. Germline CDR1 SQVTM, CDR2 ANQGSEA. Here the CDR3 DNA reads TGCAGCGTTGAACTGGCTCACACTGAAGCTTTCTTT. This translates into CSVELAHTEAFF.

The V gene is TRBV29-1, the J gene TRBJ2-7; 11 nucleotides align to TRBD2. V was clipped by 8 bases and J by 4 bases; unmatched bases: 4. The CDR3 runs to 12 residues. Germline lookup yields CDR1 SQVTM and CDR2 ANQGSEA. CDR3 region: CSSTSGSYEQYF. The CDR3 DNA sequence: TGCAGCTCCACTAGCGGGAGTTACGAGCAGTACTTC.

The CDR3 DNA follows: TGTGCCACCAGTGTCGACAGGGCAGAGACCCAGTACTTC. This translates into CATSVDRAETQYF. The chain recombines TRBV24-1 with TRBJ2-5; 7 nucleotides line up with TRBD1. After removal of 5 bases from V and 4 bases from J, the junction contained 3 bases not matched to a gene. The CDR3 is made up of 13 amino acids. Germline assignment: CDR1 KGHDR and CDR2 SFDVKD.

The chain links TRBV7-8 to TRBJ1-5; TRBD1 is a possible D gene (5 bases). The CDR3 length is 14 residues. Trimming took off 5 bases at V and 0 bases at J, with 8 bases between the two ends. The V gene's germline CDR1 is SGHVS and CDR2 FQNEAQ. CDR3 protein: CASSPGHSNQPQHF. The CDR3 nucleotides are TGTGCCAGCAGCCCAGGGCATAGCAATCAGCCCCAGCATTTT.

The V gene is TRBV20-1, the J gene TRBJ1-1, with D perhaps matching TRBD1 (5 bases). CDR3 length: 14 residues. Trimming took 3 bases from V and 1 from J, leaving 12 bases between them. Per the germline V gene, CDR1 is DFQATT and CDR2 is SNEGSKA (reference sequence). This CDR3 is CSASGGAGNTEAFF. CDR3 bases: TGCAGTGCTAGTGGAGGGGCAGGGAACACTGAAGCTTTCTTT.

This clone was detected a few times. The rearrangement links TRBV7-8 to TRBJ1-4; 7 bases are shared with TRBD1. V lost 1 base and J lost 8; bases outside the gene matches: 7. Germline assignment: CDR1 SGHVS and CDR2 FQNEAQ. This CDR3 has 15 residues. CDR3 DNA: TGTGCCAGCAGCTTAGTACAGGGGATGGGGGAAAAACTGTTTTTT. It yields the protein CASSLVQGMGEKLFF.

V usage is TRBV2 and J usage is TRBJ2-7; 9 bases are shared with TRBD2. Looked up from germline, CDR1 is SNHLY and CDR2 is FYNNEI. Germline trimming cut 3 bases from V and 6 bases from J; bases unmatched to any gene: 9. The CDR3 runs to 15 residues. CDR3 protein: CASSEGGRAVPEQYF. CDR3 DNA: TGTGCCAGCAGTGAGGGCGGGAGGGCCGTCCCCGAGCAGTACTTC.

The chain recombines TRBV28 with TRBJ2-7; the D gene is possibly TRBD2 (5 bases). The CDR3 has 11 amino acids. V dropped 2 bases and J dropped 7 bases, with 6 bases sitting between them. Germline loops: CDR1 MDHEN, CDR2 SYDVKM. DNA of the CDR3: TGTGCCAGCAGTTTACGGAGGGAGCAGTACTTC. As protein: CASSLRREQYF. Drawing the rest from reference TRBV28 and TRBJ2-7, the complete variable domain is DVKVTQSSRYLVKRTGEKVFLECVQDMDHENMFWYRQDPGLGLRLIYFSYDVKMKEKGDIPEGYSVSREKKERFSLILESASTNQTSMYLCASSLRREQYFGPGTRLTVT.

V is TRBV3-1 (or the pseudogene TRBV3-2) and J is TRBJ2-3, with no clear D. The CDR3 has 15 residues. The V gene's germline CDR1 is LGHDT and CDR2 YNNKEL (reference sequence). V dropped 4 bases and J dropped 0 bases, with 11 bases sitting between them. CDR3: CASSPRTESTDTQYF. The CDR3 nucleotides read TGTGCCAGCAGCCCCAGGACGGAGAGCACAGATACGCAGTATTTT.

This sequence joins TRBV27 and TRBJ2-7; 12 bases match TRBD2. Trimming at V came to 3 bases and at J to 6 bases, leaving 6 bases not matched to a gene. The CDR3 extends over 15 amino acids. Per the germline V gene, CDR1 is MNHEY and CDR2 is SMNVEV (reference sequence). The CDR3 loop is CASSFLTSGSGEQYF. CDR3 nucleotide sequence: TGTGCCAGCAGTTTCCTGACTAGCGGGAGTGGCGAGCAGTACTTC.

V usage is TRBV28 and J usage is TRBJ1-6; D is undetermined. The V end lost 6 bases, the J end lost 0 bases, and 6 bases lay between the germline ends. Germline V lookup: CDR1 MDHEN, CDR2 SYDVKM. The CDR3 extends over 14 amino acids. DNA of the CDR3: TGTGCCAGCAGACTGAGCTCCTATAATTCACCCCTCCACTTT. It is translated as CASRLSSYNSPLHF.

This clone was counted only a few times. The chain joins TRBV5-1 to TRBJ2-7, with 10 bases matching TRBD2. The trim removed 0 bases at V and 5 bases at J, leaving 5 bases unmatched. The CDR3 length is 15 residues. The germline gives CDR1 SGHRS, CDR2 YFSETQ. The CDR3 DNA follows: TGCGCCAGCAGCTTGGTTGTAGCGGGAGGCAACGAGCAGTACTTC. It encodes CASSLVVAGGNEQYF.

The chain has TRBV4-1 and TRBJ2-1; 9 bases are shared with TRBD1. The trim removed 0 bases at V and 0 bases at J, leaving 0 bases unmatched. The CDR3 contains 16 residues. CDR1 MGHRA and CDR2 YSYEKL come from the germline V gene. The CDR3 bases are TGCGCCAGCAGCCAAGAGACAGGGGGCTCCTACAATGAGCAGTTCTTC. This encodes CASSQETGGSYNEQFF.

This clone came up once. The V call is TRBV4-1, the J call TRBJ1-5, with unresolved D. Germline values: CDR1 MGHRA, CDR2 YSYEKL. With 1 base removed from V and 5 bases from J, the gap between germline ends came to 12 bases. This CDR3 contains 15 residues. CDR3 residues: CASSQAPGPDQPQHF. The CDR3 region has the DNA TGCGCCAGCAGCCAAGCCCCCGGACCCGATCAGCCCCAGCATTTT.

The chain couples TRBV5-1 to TRBJ2-2; 10 bases map to TRBD2. In germline, CDR1 is SGHRS, CDR2 YFSETQ. Germline trimming cut 0 bases from V and 3 bases from J; bases unmatched to any gene: 2. This CDR3 comprises 16 residues. The CDR3 loop reads CASSLGLAGYTGELFF. CDR3 nucleotide sequence: TGCGCCAGCAGCTTGGGACTAGCGGGCTACACCGGGGAGCTGTTTTTT.

J is TRBJ2-5 and V is TRBV19, with 10 bases lining up with TRBD1. Germline CDR1 and CDR2: LNHDA and SQIVND (reference sequence). This CDR3 has 15 amino acids. The V and J ends lost 5 bases and 5 bases, in that order; junction bases with no gene match: 8. In DNA form, the CDR3 reads TGTGCCAGTAGTCCCCGACAGGGGGCGGCGGAGACCCAGTACTTC. The encoded protein is CASSPRQGAAETQYF.

The V and J genes are TRBV27 and TRBJ2-3; 11 positions agree with TRBD1. CDR1 is MNHEY and CDR2 is SMNVEV in the germline V gene (reference sequence). The V segment lost 5 bases and the J segment 4 bases; nucleotides outside the gene matches: 5. The CDR3 is 15 amino acids. CDR3 sequence: CASSLGQGAADTQYF. DNA of the CDR3: TGTGCCAGCAGTCTCGGACAGGGGGCTGCAGATACGCAGTATTTT.

Concerning this clone itself: The sample carries other DNA sequences with the same CDR3. The rearrangement links TRBV15 to TRBJ1-2; TRBD1 agrees at 8 bases. The CDR3 sequence is 13 residues long. Germline V CDR1 and CDR2: LNHNV, YYDKDF (reference sequence). The J segment lost 5 bases and the V segment lost 1 base, leaving 0 bases of the junction unmatched. The CDR3 loop is CATSRGTGYGYTF. In DNA form, the CDR3 reads TGTGCCACCAGCAGAGGGACAGGGTATGGCTACACCTTC.

This chain uses TRBV25-1 with TRBJ1-1; D not resolved. Deletions cut 4 bases from V and 0 bases from J, with 9 bases between. Germline CDR1 MGHDK, CDR2 SYGVNS. This CDR3 contains 14 residues. Here the CDR3 DNA reads TGTGCCAGCAGTGGGGAAAAACTGAACACTGAAGCTTTCTTT. This codes for CASSGEKLNTEAFF.

The chain links TRBV19 to TRBJ1-2; D gene unclear. Germline CDR1 is LNHDA and CDR2 is SQIVND (reference sequence). V was trimmed by 7 bases and J by 6 bases, leaving 12 bases between them. The CDR3 contains 12 residues. The CDR3 DNA is TGTGCCAGTAAGGACGCTTCGCATGGCTACACCTTC. Translated, it gives CASKDASHGYTF.